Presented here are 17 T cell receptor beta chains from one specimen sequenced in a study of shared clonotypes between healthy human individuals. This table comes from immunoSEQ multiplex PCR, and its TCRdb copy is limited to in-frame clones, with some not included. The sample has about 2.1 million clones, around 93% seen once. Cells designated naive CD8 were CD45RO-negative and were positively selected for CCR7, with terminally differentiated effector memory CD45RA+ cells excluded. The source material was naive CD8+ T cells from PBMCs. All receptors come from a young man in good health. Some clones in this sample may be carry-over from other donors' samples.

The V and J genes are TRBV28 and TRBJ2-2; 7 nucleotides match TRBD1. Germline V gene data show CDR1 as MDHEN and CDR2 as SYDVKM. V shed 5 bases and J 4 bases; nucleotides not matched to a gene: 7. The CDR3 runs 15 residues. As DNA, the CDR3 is TGTGCCAGCAGTAGCGACAGGGACCTCACCGGGGAGCTGTTTTTT. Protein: CASSSDRDLTGELFF.

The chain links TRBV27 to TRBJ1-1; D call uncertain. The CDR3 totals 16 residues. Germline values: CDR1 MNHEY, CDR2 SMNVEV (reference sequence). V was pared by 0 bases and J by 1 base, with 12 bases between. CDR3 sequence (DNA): TGTGCCAGCAGTTTATCTCCCGCGGACTGGAACACTGAAGCTTTCTTT. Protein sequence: CASSLSPADWNTEAFF.

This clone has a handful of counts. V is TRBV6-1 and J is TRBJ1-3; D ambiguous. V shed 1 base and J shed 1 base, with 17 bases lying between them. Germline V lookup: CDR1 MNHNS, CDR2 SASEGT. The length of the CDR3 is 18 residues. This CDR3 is CASSEDDLLVESGNTIYF. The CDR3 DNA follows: TGTGCCAGCAGTGAAGACGACCTGCTGGTTGAGTCTGGAAACACCATATATTTT.

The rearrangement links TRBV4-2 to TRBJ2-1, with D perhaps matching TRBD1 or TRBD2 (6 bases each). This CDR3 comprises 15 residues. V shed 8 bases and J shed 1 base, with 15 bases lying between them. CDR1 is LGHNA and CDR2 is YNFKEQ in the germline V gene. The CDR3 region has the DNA TGTGCCAGCCAAGAAAAGGGGGGATCCTACAATGAGCAGTTCTTC. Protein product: CASQEKGGSYNEQFF.

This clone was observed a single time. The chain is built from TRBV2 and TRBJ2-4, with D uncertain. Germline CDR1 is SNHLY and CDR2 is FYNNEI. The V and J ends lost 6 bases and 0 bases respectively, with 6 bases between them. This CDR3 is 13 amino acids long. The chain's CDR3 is CASRHEAKNIQYF. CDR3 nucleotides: TGTGCCAGCAGGCACGAAGCCAAAAACATTCAGTACTTC. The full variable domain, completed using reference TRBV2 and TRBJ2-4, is EPEVTQTPSHQVTQMGQEVILRCVPISNHLYFYWYRQILGQKVEFLVSFYNNEISEKSEIFDDQFSVERPDGSNFTLKIRSTKLEDSAMYFCASRHEAKNIQYFGAGTRLSVL.

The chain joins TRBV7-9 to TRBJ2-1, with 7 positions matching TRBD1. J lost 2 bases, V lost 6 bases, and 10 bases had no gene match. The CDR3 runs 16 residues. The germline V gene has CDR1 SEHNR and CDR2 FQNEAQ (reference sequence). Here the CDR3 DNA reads TGTGCCAGCAGACGTCAAACAGGGGTACCCTACAATGAGCAGTTCTTC. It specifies CASRRQTGVPYNEQFF.

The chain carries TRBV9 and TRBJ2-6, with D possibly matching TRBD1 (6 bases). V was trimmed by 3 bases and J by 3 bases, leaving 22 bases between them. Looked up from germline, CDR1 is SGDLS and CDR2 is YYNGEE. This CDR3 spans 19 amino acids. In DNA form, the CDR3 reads TGTGCCAGCAGCGCGAGCCCCGCCAGACAGGACATTGGGGCCAACGTCCTGACTTTC. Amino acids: CASSASPARQDIGANVLTF. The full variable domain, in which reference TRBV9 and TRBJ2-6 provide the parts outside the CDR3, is DSGVTQTPKHLITATGQRVTLRCSPRSGDLSVYWYQQSLDQGLQFLIQYYNGEERAKGNILERFSAQQFPDLHSELNLSSLELGDSALYFCASSASPARQDIGANVLTFGAGSRLTVL.

This CDR3 is CASSLDSGQAYNEQFF. The DNA of the CDR3 is TGTGCCAGCAGCTTAGATTCAGGACAGGCCTACAATGAGCAGTTCTTC. The chain uses TRBV7-2 and TRBJ2-1; 7 bases are shared with TRBD1. This CDR3 spans 16 amino acids. Germline V CDR1 and CDR2: SGHTA, FQGNSA. Unmatched junction bases numbered 5, after V lost 1 base and J lost 2 bases.

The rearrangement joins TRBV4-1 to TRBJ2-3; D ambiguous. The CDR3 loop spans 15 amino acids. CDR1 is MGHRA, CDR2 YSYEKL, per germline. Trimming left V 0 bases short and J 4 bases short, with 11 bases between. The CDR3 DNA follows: TGCGCCAGCAGCCAAGAAAAGCGTCGAGCAGATACGCAGTATTTT. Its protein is CASSQEKRRADTQYF.

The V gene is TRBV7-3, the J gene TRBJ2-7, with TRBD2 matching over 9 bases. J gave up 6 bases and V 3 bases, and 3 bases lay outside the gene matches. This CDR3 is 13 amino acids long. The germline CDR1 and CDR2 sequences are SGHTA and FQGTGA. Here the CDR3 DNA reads TGTGCCAGCAGCTTCGGACTAGCGACCGAGCAGTACTTC. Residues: CASSFGLATEQYF.

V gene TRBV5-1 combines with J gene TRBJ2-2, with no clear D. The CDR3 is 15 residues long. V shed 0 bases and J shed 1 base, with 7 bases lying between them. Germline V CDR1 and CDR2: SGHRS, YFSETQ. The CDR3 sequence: CASSLVAGNTGELFF. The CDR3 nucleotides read TGCGCCAGCAGCTTGGTGGCAGGGAACACCGGGGAGCTGTTTTTT.

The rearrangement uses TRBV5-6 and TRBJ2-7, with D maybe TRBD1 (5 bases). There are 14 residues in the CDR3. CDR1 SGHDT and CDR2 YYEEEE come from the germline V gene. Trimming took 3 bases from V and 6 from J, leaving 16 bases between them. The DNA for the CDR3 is TGTGCCAGCAGCTCCTTCAGGGCTCTCGGCGAGCAGTACTTC. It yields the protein CASSSFRALGEQYF.

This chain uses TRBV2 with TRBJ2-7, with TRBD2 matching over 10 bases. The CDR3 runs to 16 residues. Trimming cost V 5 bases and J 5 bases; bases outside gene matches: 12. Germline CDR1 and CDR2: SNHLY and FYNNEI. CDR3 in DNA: TGTGCCAGCAGTCCAGGGACTAGCGCGAGACCCCACGAGCAGTACTTC. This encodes CASSPGTSARPHEQYF.

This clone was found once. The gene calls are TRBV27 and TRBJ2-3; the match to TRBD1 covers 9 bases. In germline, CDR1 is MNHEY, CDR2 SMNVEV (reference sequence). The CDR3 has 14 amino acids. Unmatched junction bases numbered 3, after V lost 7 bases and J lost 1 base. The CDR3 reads CASKGDRGTDTQYF. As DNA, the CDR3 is TGTGCCAGCAAGGGGGACAGGGGCACAGATACGCAGTATTTT.

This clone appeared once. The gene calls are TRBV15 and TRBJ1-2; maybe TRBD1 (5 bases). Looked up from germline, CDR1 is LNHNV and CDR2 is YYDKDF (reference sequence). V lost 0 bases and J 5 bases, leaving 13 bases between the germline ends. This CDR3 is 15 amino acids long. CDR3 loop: CATSRDGGILYGYTF. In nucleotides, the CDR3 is TGTGCCACCAGCAGAGACGGGGGGATCCTTTATGGCTACACCTTC.

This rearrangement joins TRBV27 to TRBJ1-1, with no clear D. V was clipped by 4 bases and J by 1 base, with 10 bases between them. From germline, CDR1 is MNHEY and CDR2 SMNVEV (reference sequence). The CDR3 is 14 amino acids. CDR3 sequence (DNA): TGTGCCAGCAGTTCGGGTTTCGGGAACACTGAAGCTTTCTTT. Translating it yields CASSSGFGNTEAFF.

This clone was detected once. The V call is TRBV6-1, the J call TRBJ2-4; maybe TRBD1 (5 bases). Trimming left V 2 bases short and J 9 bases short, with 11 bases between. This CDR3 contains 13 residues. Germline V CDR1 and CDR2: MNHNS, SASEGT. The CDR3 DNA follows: TGTGCCAGCAGTGAACCCTTTGGGGCCATTCAGTACTTC. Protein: CASSEPFGAIQYF.